Following are 29 T cell receptor beta chains from one sample sequenced in a study of blood T cell repertoires in COVID-19. Using immunoSEQ multiplex PCR, the repertoire was profiled, and TCRdb retains in-frame clones only, with some absent. The table has around 200,000 clones, about nine tenths seen once. Sequenced: PBMCs or T cells enriched from blood (not recorded which). These TCRs come from a man between 18 and 35 years old with acute COVID-19.

This chain links TRBV7-2 with TRBJ1-6, with D possibly TRBD1 on 6 matching bases. In germline, CDR1 is SGHTA, CDR2 FQGNSA. The CDR3 is made up of 16 amino acids. V lost 4 bases, J lost 0 bases, and 10 bases lay in between. The CDR3 loop is CASSSDSSSYNSPLHF. The CDR3 DNA sequence: TGTGCCAGCAGCTCGGACAGTAGCTCCTATAATTCACCCCTCCACTTT. The whole variable domain, filled in from reference TRBV7-2 and TRBJ1-6, reads GAGVSQSPSNKVTEKGKDVELRCDPISGHTALYWYRQSLGQGLEFLIYFQGNSAPDKSGLPSDRFSAERTGGSVSTLTIQRTQQEDSAVYLCASSSDSSSYNSPLHFGNGTRLTVT.

This sequence joins TRBV27 and TRBJ1-5, with 8 bases matching TRBD1. This CDR3 is built from 21 residues. Germline CDR1 reads MNHEY; CDR2 reads SMNVEV (reference sequence). Germline trimming cut 6 bases from V and 2 bases from J; bases unmatched to any gene: 24. For the CDR3, the DNA is TGTGCCAGCAGCCCCATGAGACAGGGGTTGTGGGGTTGGCTCGGCAATCAGCCCCAGCATTTT. It yields the protein CASSPMRQGLWGWLGNQPQHF.

V usage is TRBV20-1 and J usage is TRBJ1-2, with TRBD1 as a possible D gene (6 bases). The CDR3 has 11 residues. Germline CDR1 DFQATT, CDR2 SNEGSKA (reference sequence). V was cut by 3 bases and J by 4 bases, with 6 bases left in between. CDR3 residues: CSASRGYGYTF. The CDR3 DNA follows: TGCAGTGCTAGCAGGGGCTATGGCTACACCTTC.

This chain uses TRBV14 with TRBJ2-1; D is unclear. Germline values: CDR1 SGHDN, CDR2 FVKESK. V was clipped by 4 bases and J by 6 bases, with 10 bases between them. The CDR3 runs 13 residues. The CDR3 here is CASSLEMANEQFF. CDR3 in DNA: TGTGCCAGCAGCCTAGAAATGGCCAATGAGCAGTTCTTC.

This chain uses TRBV19 with TRBJ1-5, with TRBD1 as a possible D gene (6 bases). V was shortened by 4 bases and J by 2 bases, with 18 bases between the two germline ends. Germline V gene lookup returns CDR1 LNHDA and CDR2 SQIVND (reference sequence). This CDR3 has 17 residues. Written as DNA, the CDR3 is TGTGCCAGTAGTACCCAGACAGGCCCTGGGCGCAATCAGCCCCAGCATTTT. Its translation is CASSTQTGPGRNQPQHF.

The rearrangement joins TRBV29-1 to TRBJ2-7, with 9 bases lining up with TRBD1. Germline CDR1 SQVTM, CDR2 ANQGSEA. This CDR3 is 13 amino acids long. J was trimmed by 3 bases and V by 5 bases; bases with no gene match: 5. The CDR3 region is CSVSLGQGYEQYF. The DNA of the CDR3 is TGCAGCGTTTCCTTGGGACAGGGCTACGAGCAGTACTTC.

A single count supports this clone. Other DNA sequences in this sample translate to the same CDR3. The chain combines TRBV28 with TRBJ1-3, with 8 nucleotides matching TRBD1. The CDR3 extends over 15 amino acids. Trimming cost V 8 bases and J 0 bases; bases outside gene matches: 6. From germline, CDR1 is MDHEN and CDR2 SYDVKM. The CDR3 DNA reads TGTGCCAGCTCCCCAGACAGGGGCTCTGGAAACACCATATATTTT. The encoded protein is CASSPDRGSGNTIYF.

This chain uses TRBV19 with TRBJ1-2; a possible D gene is TRBD1 (5 bases). The CDR3 covers 14 residues. The V gene lost 5 bases and the J gene lost 7 bases, with 17 bases spanning the gap. The V gene's germline CDR1 is LNHDA and CDR2 SQIVND (reference sequence). The CDR3 loop is CASSPSIGDSGYTF. The CDR3, as DNA: TGTGCCAGTAGTCCCTCGATTGGGGACTCTGGCTACACCTTC. Full variable domain (rest looked up from reference TRBV19 and TRBJ1-2): DGGITQSPKYLFRKEGQNVTLSCEQNLNHDAMYWYRQDPGQGLRLIYYSQIVNDFQKGDIAEGYSVSREKKESFPLTVTSAQKNPTAFYLCASSPSIGDSGYTFGSGTRLTVV.

The rearrangement links TRBV6-1 to TRBJ2-5; the match to TRBD2 covers 8 bases. Losses at the gene ends were 3 bases for V and 2 bases for J; bases not matched to a gene: 5. Germline V gene lookup returns CDR1 MNHNS and CDR2 SASEGT. This CDR3 is built from 15 residues. In nucleotides, the CDR3 is TGTGCCAGCAGTGACGGCGGCGGGAGGCAAGAGACCCAGTACTTC. Translated: CASSDGGGRQETQYF.

The chain combines TRBV30 with TRBJ1-5; D gene unclear. Germline CDR1 GTSNPN, CDR2 SVGIG (reference sequence). V was cut by 1 base and J by 8 bases, with 15 bases left in between. The CDR3 runs to 14 residues. Here the CDR3 reads CAWSGVRVDEPQHF. Here the CDR3 DNA reads TGTGCCTGGAGTGGGGTGCGGGTTGACGAGCCCCAGCATTTT.

This chain links TRBV6-1 with TRBJ2-1; 8 positions agree with TRBD2. Germline V lookup: CDR1 MNHNS, CDR2 SASEGT. This CDR3 contains 15 residues. V lost 2 bases and J lost 6; bases outside the gene matches: 6. CDR3 in DNA: TGTGCCAGCAGTGAATTGGGACTAGGGGGCAATGAGCAGTTCTTC. Its translation: CASSELGLGGNEQFF.

This clone was detected only once. This chain uses TRBV28 with TRBJ2-2; 9 nucleotides agree with TRBD1. The CDR3 contains 15 residues. The J segment lost 7 bases and the V segment lost 3 bases, leaving 6 bases of the junction unmatched. Germline lookup yields CDR1 MDHEN and CDR2 SYDVKM. The chain's CDR3 is CASSLGQGTIGELFF. CDR3 coding DNA: TGTGCCAGCAGTTTGGGACAGGGAACTATCGGGGAGCTGTTTTTT.

There are a few counts of this clone. The rearrangement links TRBV14 to TRBJ1-3; D is unresolved. V dropped 2 bases and J dropped 2 bases, with 10 bases sitting between them. This CDR3 comprises 15 residues. CDR1 is SGHDN and CDR2 is FVKESK in the germline V gene. DNA for the CDR3: TGTGCCAGCAGCCAATTGACATTTGCTGGAAACACCATATATTTT. Translating it yields CASSQLTFAGNTIYF.

V usage is TRBV11-3 and J usage is TRBJ2-1, with 7 bases fitting TRBD2. The CDR3 runs 12 residues. The V segment lost 5 bases and the J segment 5 bases; nucleotides outside the gene matches: 0. The V gene's germline CDR1 is SGHNT and CDR2 YENEEA. In DNA, the CDR3 is TGTGCCAGCAGCCGGGGGGACAATGAGCAGTTCTTC. It translates to CASSRGDNEQFF.

This clone turned up a few times. The genes are TRBV24-1 and TRBJ1-4; TRBD1 is a possible D gene (5 bases). The CDR3 extends over 17 amino acids. Per the germline V gene, CDR1 is KGHDR and CDR2 is SFDVKD. Trimming stripped 3 bases from V and 5 bases from J, with 18 bases between. The CDR3 nucleotides read TGTGCCACCAGTGATCTCGCGGACGGGGGAAAAAATGAAAAACTGTTTTTT. This gives the protein CATSDLADGGKNEKLFF.

The chain joins TRBV2 to TRBJ1-6, with a possible D match to TRBD1 (5 bases). V lost 8 bases to trimming and J lost 7 bases, with 12 bases between them. This CDR3 comprises 13 residues. Germline V gene sequence: CDR1 SNHLY, CDR2 FYNNEI. DNA of the CDR3: TGTGCCAGCTATAGGGAGGGGAATTCACCCCTCCACTTT. Translating gives CASYREGNSPLHF.

This clone appeared once. This chain uses TRBV10-1 with TRBJ1-5; D call uncertain. This CDR3 is 13 amino acids long. V was trimmed by 3 bases and J by 5 bases, leaving 8 bases between them. Germline-derived CDR1 and CDR2 are WNHNN and SYGVQD (reference sequence). CDR3 in amino acids: CASSDRSDQPQHF. The CDR3 DNA reads TGCGCCAGCAGTGACCGGTCCGATCAGCCCCAGCATTTT.

The chain links TRBV2 to TRBJ1-4; tentative D call: TRBD1 (5 bases). This CDR3 is built from 13 residues. The V end lost 4 bases, the J end lost 8 bases, and 11 bases lay between the germline ends. CDR1 and CDR2 from the germline V gene are SNHLY and FYNNEI. CDR3 loop: CASSGGVEEKLFF. In DNA form, the CDR3 reads TGTGCCAGCAGTGGGGGGGTAGAAGAAAAACTGTTTTTT.

This chain uses TRBV5-4 with TRBJ1-6, with D unclear. CDR1 is SGHNT, CDR2 YYREEE, per germline (reference sequence). Deletions cut 3 bases from V and 7 bases from J, with 14 bases between. The CDR3 length is 15 residues. CDR3 amino acids: CASSWDRGFNSPLHF. CDR3 nucleotide sequence: TGTGCCAGCAGCTGGGATCGAGGGTTCAATTCACCCCTCCACTTT.

The V and J genes are TRBV30 and TRBJ2-2; TRBD2 agrees at 14 bases. CDR1 and CDR2 from the germline V gene are GTSNPN and SVGIG (reference sequence). This CDR3 contains 18 residues. V lost 5 bases and J lost 3; bases outside the gene matches: 11. The CDR3 region is CAWSRLAGGPRDTGELFF. CDR3 in DNA: TGTGCCTGGTCCCGACTAGCGGGAGGGCCAAGGGACACCGGGGAGCTGTTTTTT.

The chain is built from TRBV4-2 and TRBJ2-7; weak D call: TRBD2 (5 bases). The CDR3 is 15 residues long. Trimming took 0 bases from V and 3 from J, leaving 12 bases between them. Germline assignment: CDR1 LGHNA and CDR2 YNFKEQ. CDR3 in DNA: TGTGCCAGCAGCCAAGATAAGGGAGTTTTCTACGAGCAGTACTTC. This gives the protein CASSQDKGVFYEQYF.

The rearrangement uses TRBV29-1 and TRBJ1-3, with 10 bases identical to TRBD1. In germline, CDR1 is SQVTM, CDR2 ANQGSEA. CDR3 length: 15 amino acids. Germline trimming cut 0 bases from V and 2 bases from J; bases unmatched to any gene: 1. In DNA form, the CDR3 reads TGCAGCGTTGAAGAAGGGACAGGGGCTGGAAACACCATATATTTT. It codes for CSVEEGTGAGNTIYF.

The chain is built from TRBV29-1 and TRBJ1-1; D might be TRBD1 (5 bases). Germline CDR1 SQVTM, CDR2 ANQGSEA. Trimming left V 6 bases short and J 1 base short, with 12 bases between. The CDR3 loop spans 13 amino acids. DNA of the CDR3: TGCAGCGTGGAGACAGTGGAGAACACTGAAGCTTTCTTT. This encodes CSVETVENTEAFF.

J is TRBJ2-1 and V is TRBV27; TRBD2 aligns across 7 bases. V shed 5 bases, J shed 5 bases, and the junction held 3 bases outside the gene matches. CDR1 is MNHEY, CDR2 SMNVEV, per germline (reference sequence). The CDR3 spans 13 residues. This CDR3 reads CASSTAGDNEQFF. CDR3 in DNA: TGTGCCAGCAGTACGGCGGGAGACAATGAGCAGTTCTTC.

The chain carries TRBV10-3 and TRBJ2-1; 7 bases agree with TRBD1. From germline, CDR1 is ENHRY and CDR2 SYGVKD. The CDR3 runs 13 residues. With V trimmed by 7 bases and J by 5 bases, 5 bases remained unmatched. The CDR3 here is CAITVTGNNEQFF. CDR3 nucleotide sequence: TGTGCCATCACTGTGACAGGGAACAATGAGCAGTTCTTC.

The V gene is TRBV12-5, the J gene TRBJ2-1; TRBD1 might be the D (6 bases). V was cut by 7 bases and J by 4 bases, with 17 bases left in between. In germline, CDR1 is LGHNT, CDR2 FRNRAP. There are 15 residues in the CDR3. The CDR3 DNA reads TGTGCTAGTGACCCGGACAGCCTCAATTACAATGAGCAGTTCTTC. It yields the protein CASDPDSLNYNEQFF.

CDR3 bases: TGCGCCAGCAGCCCGGGAGGGCTCTACACCGGGGAGCTGTTTTTT. Its protein product is CASSPGGLYTGELFF. The chain has TRBV4-1 and TRBJ2-2, with 8 bases fitting TRBD2. The V segment lost 4 bases and the J segment 3 bases; nucleotides outside the gene matches: 4. Germline CDR1 is MGHRA and CDR2 is YSYEKL. CDR3 length equals 15 residues.

J is TRBJ2-5 and V is TRBV28; 8 nucleotides line up with TRBD2. V shed 6 bases and J 7 bases; nucleotides not matched to a gene: 13. Germline V gene lookup returns CDR1 MDHEN and CDR2 SYDVKM. The CDR3 spans 15 residues. CDR3 sequence (DNA): TGTGCCAGCAGGGGCCCACAAGCGGGAGACGGGACCCAGTACTTC. Translating it yields CASRGPQAGDGTQYF. Complete variable domain (other parts from reference TRBV28 and TRBJ2-5): DVKVTQSSRYLVKRTGEKVFLECVQDMDHENMFWYRQDPGLGLRLIYFSYDVKMKEKGDIPEGYSVSREKKERFSLILESASTNQTSMYLCASRGPQAGDGTQYFGPGTRLLVL.

The V gene is TRBV4-1, the J gene TRBJ2-7, with TRBD1 matching 9 bases. Germline V gives CDR1 MGHRA, CDR2 YSYEKL. J lost 5 bases, V lost 2 bases, and 13 bases had no gene match. This CDR3 is 17 amino acids long. CDR3 region: CASSQLTGGQGRHEQYF. DNA for the CDR3: TGCGCCAGCAGCCAATTGACCGGAGGACAGGGGAGGCACGAGCAGTACTTC.